The entry that follows covers one T cell receptor (beta chain) sequence. The record originates from a study of blood T cell repertoires in COVID-19. Sequencing was performed with immunoSEQ multiplex PCR; in TCRdb, only in-frame clones are kept and a portion is missing. Of hundreds of thousands of clones in the sample, 80% to 95% were seen once. The Seattle site enrolled patients during active infection and followed them longitudinally. The germline gives CDR1 SGHRS, CDR2 YFSETQ. CDR3 length: 16 residues. With 0 bases removed from V and 3 bases from J, the gap between germline ends came to 13 bases. The source is a man in his fifties or sixties with COVID-19, enrolled during active disease. Sequencing was carried out using peripheral blood. The V gene is TRBV5-1, the J gene TRBJ1-3; D perhaps matches TRBD1 (5 bases). The CDR3 DNA follows: TGCGCCAGCAGCTTGGCCCCCGGCAGGGATGGAAACACCATATATTTT. Its protein product is CASSLAPGRDGNTIYF.